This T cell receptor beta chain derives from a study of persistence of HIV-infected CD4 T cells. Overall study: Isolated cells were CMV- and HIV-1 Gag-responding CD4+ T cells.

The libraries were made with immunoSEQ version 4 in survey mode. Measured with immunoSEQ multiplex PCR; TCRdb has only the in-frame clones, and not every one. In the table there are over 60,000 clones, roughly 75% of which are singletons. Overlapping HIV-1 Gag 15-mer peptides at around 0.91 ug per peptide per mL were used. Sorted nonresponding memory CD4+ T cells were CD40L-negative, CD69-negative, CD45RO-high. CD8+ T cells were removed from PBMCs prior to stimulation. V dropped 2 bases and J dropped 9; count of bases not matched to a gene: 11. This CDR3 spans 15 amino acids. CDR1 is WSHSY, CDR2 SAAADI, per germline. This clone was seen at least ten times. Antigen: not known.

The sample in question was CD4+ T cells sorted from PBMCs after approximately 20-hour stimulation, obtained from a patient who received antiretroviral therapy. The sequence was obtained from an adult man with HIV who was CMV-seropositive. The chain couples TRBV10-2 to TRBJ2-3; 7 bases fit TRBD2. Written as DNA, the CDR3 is TGCGCCAGCAGTGAGGACGGGGGGTCCGGTAAGACGCAGTATTTT. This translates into CASSEDGGSGKTQYF.